The next 22 T cell receptor beta chains were all read from a single sample in a study of CD8 T cells in ankylosing spondylitis. Study-wide results and caveats: Fewer than ten highly homologous variants made up a TCR beta motif, and this motif appeared characteristic of ankylosing spondylitis blood.

TCRdb re-analysed the 5' RACE reads in MiXCR, keeping a single row per CDR3 protein. The sample holds fewer than 400,000 distinct CDR3 sequences; approximately 8% are singletons and the top ten take about 14%. What these receptors recognize is not known. The source material was blood, either unsorted or a sorted T cell fraction (not recorded which). The receptors were gathered from a male donor with ankylosing spondylitis.

This clonotype was found many times. V is TRBV5-1 and J is TRBJ2-1; D possibly corresponds to TRBD2 (5 bases). Trimming pared 0 bases from V and 0 bases from J, leaving 7 bases between. The CDR3 extends over 15 amino acids. Germline lookup yields CDR1 SGHRS and CDR2 YFSETQ. DNA for the CDR3: TGCGCCAGCAGCTTGGACGGGATCTCCTACAATGAGCAGTTCTTC. Residues: CASSLDGISYNEQFF.

The chain carries TRBV6-5 and TRBJ2-2, with D tentatively TRBD1 or TRBD2 (5 bases each). CDR1 is MNHEY, CDR2 SVGAGI, per germline. CDR3 length: 15 residues. V lost 2 bases, J lost 0 bases, and 7 bases lay in between. Written as DNA, the CDR3 is TGTGCCAGCAGTTACCTGGGACCGAACACCGGGGAGCTGTTTTTT. Its protein is CASSYLGPNTGELFF.

The rearrangement links TRBV10-3 to TRBJ2-5, with TRBD1 as a possible D gene (5 bases). V dropped 4 bases and J dropped 5 bases, with 11 bases sitting between them. Germline values: CDR1 ENHRY, CDR2 SYGVKD. There are 13 residues in the CDR3. Written as DNA, the CDR3 is TGTGCCATCAGTGGTGCAGGGCAGGAGACCCAGTACTTC. Its translation: CAISGAGQETQYF.

This clonotype has ten or more counts. Here the CDR3 reads CASSFGQPAYEQYF. As DNA, the CDR3 is TGTGCCAGCAGCTTTGGGCAGCCAGCCTACGAGCAGTACTTC. The chain links TRBV11-2 to TRBJ2-7; unclear D gene. V lost 3 bases and J lost 2, with 11 bases in between. The germline V gene has CDR1 SGHAT and CDR2 FQNNGV. The CDR3 loop spans 14 amino acids. Variable domain in full (rest from reference TRBV11-2 and TRBJ2-7): EAGVAQSPRYKIIEKRQSVAFWCNPISGHATLYWYQQILGQGPKLLIQFQNNGVVDDSQLPKDRFSAERLKGVDSTLKIQPAKLEDSAVYLCASSFGQPAYEQYFGPGTRLTVT.

This clonotype has at least ten counts. The V gene is TRBV7-2, the J gene TRBJ2-7; D not resolved. Germline CDR1 and CDR2: SGHTA and FQGNSA. Trimming pared 2 bases from V and 5 bases from J, leaving 10 bases between. This CDR3 has 13 residues. In DNA, the CDR3 is TGTGCCAGCAGCTTACTGTTTATCAACGAGCAGTACTTC. Translation: CASSLLFINEQYF. Combining the CDR3 with reference TRBV7-2 and TRBJ2-7 gives the whole variable domain GAGVSQSPSNKVTEKGKDVELRCDPISGHTALYWYRQSLGQGLEFLIYFQGNSAPDKSGLPSDRFSAERTGGSVSTLTIQRTQQEDSAVYLCASSLLFINEQYFGPGTRLTVT.

This clonotype was counted between two and nine times. The V and J genes are TRBV18 and TRBJ2-2; D gene uncertain. The V and J ends lost 6 bases and 0 bases respectively, with 14 bases between them. The CDR3 loop spans 16 amino acids. Germline CDR1 is KGHSH and CDR2 is LQKENI. This chain's CDR3 is CASSPPASTNTGELFF. The CDR3 bases are TGTGCCAGCTCCCCCCCAGCGTCAACGAACACCGGGGAGCTGTTTTTT.

This rearrangement joins TRBV28 to TRBJ2-5, with D perhaps matching TRBD2 (6 bases). The CDR3 covers 14 residues. Germline V gene lookup returns CDR1 MDHEN and CDR2 SYDVKM. V was pared by 3 bases and J by 5 bases, with 13 bases between. CDR3 region: CASSFISRGETQYF. The CDR3 DNA reads as TGTGCCAGCAGTTTTATTTCCCGGGGGGAGACCCAGTACTTC.

In this sample, this clonotype turned up a few times. The V gene is TRBV29-1, the J gene TRBJ2-2; no clear D gene. Germline V gene data show CDR1 as SQVTM and CDR2 as ANQGSEA. The CDR3 is made up of 11 amino acids. Deletions cut 7 bases from V and 3 bases from J, with 6 bases between. CDR3 DNA: TGCAGCGGAGGACACACCGGGGAGCTGTTTTTT. Its protein product is CSGGHTGELFF.

In its sample, this clonotype was seen a few times. The V and J genes are TRBV20-1 and TRBJ1-5; tentatively, D is TRBD1 (6 bases). From germline, CDR1 is DFQATT and CDR2 SNEGSKA (reference sequence). The CDR3 extends over 15 amino acids. V was clipped by 3 bases and J by 0 bases, with 12 bases between them. DNA for the CDR3: TGCAGTGCTAGGAGGGCCAGGGGTAGCAATCAGCCCCAGCATTTT. Translated: CSARRARGSNQPQHF.

The chain carries TRBV12-3 or TRBV12-4 and TRBJ1-4; the match to TRBD1 covers 10 bases. The CDR3 runs to 18 residues. Trimming took 5 bases from V and 0 from J; bases not matched to a gene: 9. The CDR3: CASSTGQGGLATNEKLFF. CDR3 in DNA: TGTGCCAGCAGTACCGGACAGGGGGGCCTTGCAACTAATGAAAAACTGTTTTTT.

This clonotype was picked up many times. V usage is TRBV5-1 and J usage is TRBJ2-5; TRBD2 is a possible D gene (6 bases). V gave up 0 bases and J gave up 1 base, with 13 bases separating them. The CDR3 is 16 amino acids. The germline CDR1 and CDR2 sequences are SGHRS and YFSETQ. CDR3 in DNA: TGCGCCAGCAGCTTGGTGGGGACTGATATCCAAGAGACCCAGTACTTC. Protein sequence: CASSLVGTDIQETQYF.

V is TRBV20-1 and J is TRBJ2-3; D may be TRBD2 (7 bases). The germline V and J ends were trimmed by 6 bases and 3 bases, with 16 bases remaining between them. Germline CDR1 is DFQATT and CDR2 is SNEGSKA (reference sequence). This CDR3 spans 14 amino acids. The CDR3 DNA follows: TGCAGTGCACCTCACGGGGGGCGGACAGATACGCAGTATTTT. Translated: CSAPHGGRTDTQYF.

The rearrangement links TRBV6-2 or TRBV6-3 to TRBJ2-2; D remains unclear. The CDR3 consists of 15 residues. Trimming took 8 bases from V and 1 from J, leaving 14 bases between them. Germline CDR1 is MNHEY and CDR2 is SVGEGT. In DNA form, the CDR3 reads TGTGCCAGCCGCCGTGGGGTGGTGAACACCGGGGAGCTGTTTTTT. This gives the protein CASRRGVVNTGELFF.

This clonotype was seen many times. This rearrangement joins TRBV4-2 to TRBJ1-4, with TRBD1 identical over 7 bases. CDR3 length: 14 amino acids. After removal of 4 bases from V and 8 bases from J, the junction contained 7 bases not matched to a gene. Germline V gives CDR1 LGHNA, CDR2 YNFKEQ. CDR3 sequence (DNA): TGTGCCAGCAGCCGGACAGGCCGGGGGGAAAAACTGTTTTTT. It codes for CASSRTGRGEKLFF.

This clonotype was seen a handful of times. The chain joins TRBV7-6 to TRBJ2-1; D tentatively reads TRBD1 or TRBD2 (6 bases each). V lost 5 bases to trimming and J lost 0 bases, with 17 bases between them. This CDR3 comprises 17 residues. Germline V gene lookup returns CDR1 SGHVS and CDR2 FNYEAQ. CDR3 protein: CASSTGTSKSSYNEQFF. CDR3 nucleotides: TGTGCCAGCAGCACAGGGACTTCTAAGAGCTCCTACAATGAGCAGTTCTTC.

The table lists this clonotype with a few counts. The gene calls are TRBV6-2 or TRBV6-3 and TRBJ2-1; D not certain. Trimming took off 10 bases at V and 7 bases at J, with 20 bases between the two ends. This CDR3 contains 14 residues. Looked up from germline, CDR1 is MNHEY and CDR2 is SVGEGT. Here the CDR3 DNA reads TGTGCCACCGTTTCTATCTTAGCTGCGAATGAGCAGTTCTTC. Amino acids: CATVSILAANEQFF.

This clonotype was detected many times. The gene calls are TRBV12-3 or TRBV12-4 and TRBJ2-7; D unresolved. V was pared by 4 bases and J by 7 bases, with 14 bases between. This CDR3 comprises 13 residues. CDR3 DNA: TGTGCCAGCAGTTCGAGGCTTCTGGGGGAGCAGTACTTC. This encodes CASSSRLLGEQYF.

The J gene is TRBJ2-1, the V gene TRBV5-1; 14 bases agree with TRBD2. CDR1 is SGHRS, CDR2 YFSETQ, per germline. Losses at the gene ends were 4 bases for V and 9 bases for J; bases not matched to a gene: 3. The CDR3 totals 14 residues. CDR3 in amino acids: CASSQGLAGAEQFF. In nucleotides, the CDR3 is TGCGCCAGCAGCCAGGGACTAGCGGGAGCTGAGCAGTTCTTC. Looking up the rest from reference TRBV5-1 and TRBJ2-1 gives the full variable domain: KAGVTQTPRYLIKTRGQQVTLSCSPISGHRSVSWYQQTPGQGLQFLFEYFSETQRNKGNFPGRFSGRQFSNSRSEMNVSTLELGDSALYLCASSQGLAGAEQFFGPGTRLTVL.

The sample holds a few counts of this clonotype. V is TRBV2 and J is TRBJ2-3, with 8 nucleotides matching TRBD2. The CDR3 consists of 16 residues. Germline trimming cut 2 bases from V and 2 bases from J; bases unmatched to any gene: 6. Germline CDR1 reads SNHLY; CDR2 reads FYNNEI. In DNA, the CDR3 is TGTGCCAGCAGTGAAAGAGTTAGCGGGGACACAGATACGCAGTATTTT. Protein: CASSERVSGDTDTQYF.

This chain links TRBV27 with TRBJ2-2; no definite D call. Germline loops: CDR1 MNHEY, CDR2 SMNVEV (reference sequence). Deletions cut 5 bases from V and 0 bases from J, with 13 bases between. The CDR3 extends over 16 amino acids. As DNA, the CDR3 is TGTGCCAGCAGTCCATCGGTCCACCCGAACACCGGGGAGCTGTTTTTT. Translation: CASSPSVHPNTGELFF.

This clonotype was observed a handful of times. This chain connects TRBV5-6 to TRBJ2-7, with no clear D. This CDR3 is 18 amino acids long. Germline V gene sequence: CDR1 SGHDT, CDR2 YYEEEE. Trimming removed 6 bases at V and 1 base at J, with 26 bases between. This chain's CDR3 is CASNSNRASRRGSYEQYF. The CDR3 DNA sequence: TGTGCCAGCAACTCAAATCGGGCCTCCCGGAGAGGATCCTACGAGCAGTACTTC.

This clonotype was recorded a few times. This sequence joins TRBV29-1 and TRBJ2-3, with D tentatively TRBD2 (5 bases). Germline V gene data show CDR1 as SQVTM and CDR2 as ANQGSEA. Trimming cost V 6 bases and J 4 bases, with 11 bases left between them. The CDR3 has 12 amino acids. CDR3 sequence reads: CSVGGRADTQYF. DNA for the CDR3: TGCAGCGTAGGCGGGCGGGCAGATACGCAGTATTTT.